A single sample is the source of the 17 T cell receptor beta chains below, sequenced in a study of blood T cells in healthy people across ages. Using a J-beta primer mix together with a sample-barcoded 5' primer, a second PCR was run for about 7 to 12 cycles. MiXCR, run by TCRdb on the 5' RACE reads, gives a single entry per CDR3 protein. Here the sample spans about 970,000 distinct CDR3 sequences, about 53% being singletons. Sequencing was carried out using blood. These receptors were obtained from a woman between 55 and 75 years old in good health.

The chain carries TRBV5-1 and TRBJ2-3, with 7 bases fitting TRBD2. The J segment lost 3 bases and the V segment lost 4 bases, leaving 8 bases of the junction unmatched. The germline gives CDR1 SGHRS, CDR2 YFSETQ. This CDR3 region has 15 residues. The CDR3 reads CASSPQRDWTDTQYF. As DNA, the CDR3 is TGCGCCAGCAGCCCCCAGCGGGACTGGACAGATACGCAGTATTTT.

The rearrangement joins TRBV28 to TRBJ2-7; D may be TRBD1 (5 bases). CDR1 is MDHEN, CDR2 SYDVKM, per germline. The CDR3 has 14 amino acids. Between the trimmed V and J ends, which lost 4 bases and 2 bases, there was a span of 12 bases. Here the CDR3 DNA reads TGTGCCAGCAGTTCAGGGCTTTTTCCCTACGAGCAGTACTTC. Its protein product is CASSSGLFPYEQYF.

In its sample, this clonotype was seen a few times. The chain has TRBV12-3 or TRBV12-4 and TRBJ1-2; 9 nucleotides align to TRBD1. Trimming took 4 bases from V and 6 from J; bases not matched to a gene: 3. The CDR3 has 13 residues. CDR3 residues: CASSSDRGNGYTF. In nucleotides, the CDR3 is TGTGCCAGCAGTTCCGACAGGGGGAATGGCTACACCTTC.

The genes are TRBV2 and TRBJ2-7; perhaps TRBD1 as D (6 bases). From germline, CDR1 is SNHLY and CDR2 FYNNEI. This CDR3 has 14 amino acids. V was trimmed by 2 bases and J by 0 bases, leaving 8 bases between them. DNA for the CDR3: TGTGCCAGCAGTGAACAGGGGCCCTCCTACGAGCAGTACTTC. Translation: CASSEQGPSYEQYF. The full variable domain, with the rest looked up from reference TRBV2 and TRBJ2-7, is EPEVTQTPSHQVTQMGQEVILRCVPISNHLYFYWYRQILGQKVEFLVSFYNNEISEKSEIFDDQFSVERPDGSNFTLKIRSTKLEDSAMYFCASSEQGPSYEQYFGPGTRLTVT.

The chain employs TRBV6-6 and TRBJ2-7; D not certain. Germline-derived CDR1 and CDR2 are MNHNY and SVGAGI (reference sequence). The CDR3 has 13 residues. Between the trimmed V and J ends, which lost 7 bases and 2 bases, there was a span of 12 bases. CDR3 sequence (DNA): TGTGCCAGCACGTGGGCTAGAGCCTACGAGCAGTACTTC. Protein: CASTWARAYEQYF.

In nucleotides, the CDR3 is TGCAGTGCTATCACAGGGGGGGTGCCCTACGAGCAGTACTTC. This sequence encodes CSAITGGVPYEQYF. The chain is built from TRBV20-1 and TRBJ2-7; D may be TRBD1 (8 bases). This CDR3 contains 14 residues. V lost 4 bases to trimming and J lost 2 bases, with 15 bases between them. Germline CDR1 is DFQATT and CDR2 is SNEGSKA (reference sequence).

Of note for this clonotype: One end of the junction fails to match germline, which may point to a read error. The rearrangement joins TRBV20-1 to TRBJ2-7; 7 nucleotides line up with TRBD1. The CDR3 consists of 14 residues. Germline CDR1 and CDR2: DFQATT and SNEGSKA (reference sequence). In DNA form, the CDR3 reads TGCAATGCTAGGGACGACAGGGTTTACTACGAGCAGTACTTC. Residues: CNARDDRVYYEQYF.

This chain links TRBV12-3 or TRBV12-4 with TRBJ2-2; perhaps TRBD1 as D (5 bases). The CDR3 is 13 amino acids. Trimming removed 1 base from V and 7 bases from J, with 7 bases in between. Written as DNA, the CDR3 is TGTGCCAGCAGTTTAGAGGGGCACGGGGAGCTGTTTTTT. It encodes CASSLEGHGELFF.

The chain combines TRBV27 with TRBJ2-1; no firm D call. The end of the DNA aligns better with TRBJ2-7, so the J call may be wrong. The V gene's germline CDR1 is MNHEY and CDR2 SMNVEV (reference sequence). This CDR3 is built from 18 residues. CDR3 coding DNA: TGTGCCAGCAGTTTAATGTGGACCCCGGTACAAACGGCTCACGAGCAGTACTTC. Amino acids: CASSLMWTPVQTAHEQYF.

This chain uses TRBV3-1 with TRBJ1-4; 8 nucleotides line up with TRBD1. V lost 2 bases to trimming and J lost 0 bases; unmatched junction nucleotides: 11. This CDR3 has 19 amino acids. Germline CDR1 is LGHDT and CDR2 is YNNKEL (reference sequence). The CDR3, as DNA: TGTGCCAGCAGCCAACCCCGGACAGGGTTCTCTACAACTAATGAAAAACTGTTTTTT. Protein sequence: CASSQPRTGFSTTNEKLFF.

The chain recombines TRBV18 with TRBJ1-5; maybe TRBD1 (5 bases). Germline values: CDR1 KGHSH, CDR2 LQKENI. The CDR3 sequence is 17 residues long. Trimming took off 0 bases at V and 1 base at J, with 13 bases between the two ends. Here the CDR3 reads CASSPPVDRGSNQPQHF. For the CDR3, the DNA is TGTGCCAGCTCACCACCGGTTGATCGGGGGAGCAATCAGCCCCAGCATTTT.

This clonotype turned up a few times. This chain links TRBV29-1 with TRBJ2-5; either TRBD1 or TRBD2 may fit D (5 bases each). This CDR3 is built from 15 residues. Per the germline V gene, CDR1 is SQVTM and CDR2 is ANQGSEA. Trimming stripped 4 bases from V and 5 bases from J, with 20 bases between. CDR3 DNA sequence: TGCAGCGTTGGAGGACTGGGGCAGGGATATGAGACCCAGTACTTC. Protein: CSVGGLGQGYETQYF.

The chain recombines TRBV27 with TRBJ2-1; 7 bases align to TRBD2. From germline, CDR1 is MNHEY and CDR2 SMNVEV (reference sequence). V gave up 5 bases and J gave up 8 bases; unmatched junction bases: 15. The CDR3 length is 16 residues. The CDR3 DNA reads TGTGCCAGCAGTGGGGGAGGGGCAGGGCTCTGGTATGAGCAGTTCTTC. Residues: CASSGGGAGLWYEQFF.

This chain links TRBV18 with TRBJ2-7, with 8 positions matching TRBD2. The trim removed 2 bases at V and 2 bases at J, leaving 5 bases unmatched. This CDR3 contains 15 residues. Germline-derived CDR1 and CDR2 are KGHSH and LQKENI. The CDR3 region has the DNA TGTGCCAGCTCACCATCAGCGGGAGTAACCTACGAGCAGTACTTC. It translates to CASSPSAGVTYEQYF.

This clonotype is a singleton in its sample. V is TRBV6-2 or TRBV6-3 and J is TRBJ2-1; TRBD2 agrees at 10 bases. Trimming at V came to 6 bases and at J to 5 bases, leaving 7 bases not matched to a gene. The CDR3 is 15 residues long. Germline CDR1 is MNHEY and CDR2 is SVGEGT. The CDR3 DNA sequence: TGTGCCAGCAGGAGTGGACTAGCGGCAAACAATGAGCAGTTCTTC. It yields the protein CASRSGLAANNEQFF.

V gene TRBV5-6 combines with J gene TRBJ2-5; 10 bases are a match to TRBD1. Germline CDR1 SGHDT, CDR2 YYEEEE. With V trimmed by 4 bases and J by 3 bases, 6 bases remained unmatched. This CDR3 has 15 residues. CDR3 in DNA: TGTGCCAGCAGCCCGGGACAGGGGACAAAAGAGACCCAGTACTTC. It is translated as CASSPGQGTKETQYF.

The chain has TRBV9 and TRBJ2-3; the match to TRBD2 covers 7 bases. Germline loops: CDR1 SGDLS, CDR2 YYNGEE. CDR3 length: 14 amino acids. V was pared by 0 bases and J by 3 bases, with 1 base of the junction left unmatched. CDR3 in amino acids: CASSVGAGTDTQYF. CDR3 sequence (DNA): TGTGCCAGCAGCGTAGGAGCGGGAACAGATACGCAGTATTTT. Drawing the rest from reference TRBV9 and TRBJ2-3, the complete variable domain is DSGVTQTPKHLITATGQRVTLRCSPRSGDLSVYWYQQSLDQGLQFLIQYYNGEERAKGNILERFSAQQFPDLHSELNLSSLELGDSALYFCASSVGAGTDTQYFGPGTRLTVL.